Sequencing of this T cell receptor (beta chain) was carried out in a study of OX40 agonist ivuxolimab in advanced cancers. Exclusion of a patient followed from autoimmune disease history or systemic immunosuppression. The sample holds a few counts of this clone. CDR3 size: 16 residues. V was clipped by 0 bases and J by 5 bases; unmatched bases: 6. CDR1 and CDR2 (germline): MNHEY, SMNVEV (reference sequence). Here immunoSEQ multiplex PCR was the method, and the copy in TCRdb shows in-frame clones only, minus some. The data show roughly 17,000 clones, with 80% to 90% seen just once and under 35% held by the top ten.

The sequence was obtained from an adult with an advanced solid tumor such as melanoma, head and neck, liver or kidney cancer. The chain employs TRBV27 and TRBJ2-7, with 11 bases lining up with TRBD1. Sequencing was performed on CD4+ or CD8+ T cells sorted from blood, taken in a trial of the OX40 agonist ivuxolimab. The DNA of the CDR3 is TGTGCCAGCAGTTTATCGGACAGGGGGCGCAGCCACGAGCAGTACTTC. Protein: CASSLSDRGRSHEQYF.